This TCR beta chain emerged from a study of T-cell reconstitution after alpha-beta-depleted transplantation in children. The TCRbeta library incorporated unique molecular identifiers. MiXCR was run by TCRdb on the PCR reads, yielding one entry per CDR3 protein. This table has some 390,000 distinct CDR3 sequences, around 20% appearing once. Trimming at V came to 7 bases and at J to 3 bases, leaving 3 bases not matched to a gene. This CDR3 region has 13 residues. The germline CDR1 and CDR2 sequences are MDHEN and SYDVKM. The specimen was PBMCs from the stem cell graft donor, collected from the stem cell graft. This TCR came from a human donor who donated a stem cell graft to a child with acute myeloid leukemia. The gene calls are TRBV28 and TRBJ2-7; TRBD2 matches 10 bases. The CDR3 coding sequence is TGTGCCAGCAAAGCGGGAGGGCTCTACGAGCAGTACTTC. As protein: CASKAGGLYEQYF.